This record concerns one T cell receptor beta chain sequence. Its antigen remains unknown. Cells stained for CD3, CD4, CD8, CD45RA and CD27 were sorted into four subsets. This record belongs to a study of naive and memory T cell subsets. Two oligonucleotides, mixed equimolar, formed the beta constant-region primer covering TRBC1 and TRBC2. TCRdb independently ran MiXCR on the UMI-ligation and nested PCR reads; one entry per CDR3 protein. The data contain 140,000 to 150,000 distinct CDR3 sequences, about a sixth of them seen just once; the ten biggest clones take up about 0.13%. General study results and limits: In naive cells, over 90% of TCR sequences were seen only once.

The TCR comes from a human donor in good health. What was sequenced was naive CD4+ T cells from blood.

The CDR3: CASSPLQGLPTSTDTQYF. The CDR3 region has the DNA TGCGCCAGCAGTCCCCTACAGGGGCTCCCCACTAGCACAGATACGCAGTATTTT. The V gene is TRBV5-1, the J gene TRBJ2-3; TRBD1 matches at 7 bases. CDR1 and CDR2 (germline): SGHRS, YFSETQ. The junction had 15 bases not matched to a gene; V was cut back by 5 bases and J by 0 bases. The CDR3 is made up of 18 amino acids.